These 30 T cell receptor beta chains originate from one sample sequenced in a study of blood T cell repertoires in COVID-19. This table comes from immunoSEQ multiplex PCR, and its TCRdb copy is limited to in-frame clones, with some not included. The sample contains about 50,000 clones, 86% of which appear only once. Sequencing input: peripheral blood. The receptors come from a human donor in a cohort sampled during active COVID-19.

The CDR3, as DNA: TGTGCCTGGAGTGTCTTCGGGGGGACACCCCTCCACTTT. Amino acids: CAWSVFGGTPLHF. The V call is TRBV30, the J call TRBJ1-6; maybe TRBD1 (5 bases). CDR1 is GTSNPN and CDR2 is SVGIG in the germline V gene (reference sequence). This CDR3 has 13 amino acids. V was cut by 0 bases and J by 11 bases, with 11 bases left in between.

Note on this clone: Compared with germline, one end of the junction differs, possibly owing to a read error. The chain uses TRBV7-7 and TRBJ1-3; TRBD1 agrees at 11 bases. CDR3 size: 15 residues. Germline CDR1 SSHAT, CDR2 FNYEAQ (reference sequence). CDR3: CASSPGTGGGNTIYF. CDR3 bases: TGTGCTAGCAGCCCAGGGACAGGGGGTGGAAACACCATATATTTT.

The chain uses TRBV12-5 and TRBJ1-5; perhaps TRBD1 as D (6 bases). Germline V CDR1 and CDR2: LGHNT, FRNRAP. V lost 0 bases and J 4 bases, leaving 10 bases between the germline ends. The CDR3 is made up of 15 amino acids. Here the CDR3 reads CASGLVHGQNQPQHF. Written as DNA, the CDR3 is TGTGCTAGTGGTTTGGTACACGGACAGAATCAGCCCCAGCATTTT.

This chain joins TRBV27 and TRBJ1-1; the match to TRBD1 covers 8 bases. Germline CDR1 reads MNHEY; CDR2 reads SMNVEV (reference sequence). CDR3 length: 16 amino acids. V was pared by 4 bases and J by 4 bases, with 11 bases of the junction left unmatched. In DNA form, the CDR3 reads TGTGCCAGCAGTTCCCCGACAGGGGTTGGAGGCACTGAAGCTTTCTTT. Translation gives CASSSPTGVGGTEAFF.

V is TRBV5-6 and J is TRBJ1-5; 10 bases agree with TRBD1. Germline CDR1 is SGHDT and CDR2 is YYEEEE. The junction had 8 bases not matched to a gene; V was cut back by 2 bases and J by 3 bases. The CDR3 length is 17 residues. Here the CDR3 reads CASSFRGTGAYNQPQHF. CDR3 DNA sequence: TGTGCCAGCAGCTTCCGGGGGACAGGGGCGTACAATCAGCCCCAGCATTTT.

This sequence joins TRBV5-1 and TRBJ2-1; D is perhaps TRBD1 (5 bases). This CDR3 is 17 amino acids long. The ends were cut back, 1 base at V and 4 bases at J, with 18 bases in the middle. Per the germline V gene, CDR1 is SGHRS and CDR2 is YFSETQ. CDR3 DNA: TGCGCCAGCAGCTTGAATTGGGGCTCGAATTTATACAATGAGCAGTTCTTC. Translation: CASSLNWGSNLYNEQFF.

The chain links TRBV5-6 to TRBJ2-3, with 8 bases lining up with TRBD1. CDR1 and CDR2 from the germline V gene are SGHDT and YYEEEE. Trimming took 4 bases from V and 6 from J; bases not matched to a gene: 4. The CDR3 runs to 13 residues. CDR3 nucleotides: TGTGCCAGCAGCATCCGGGACAGGGATACGCAGTATTTT. It is translated as CASSIRDRDTQYF.

The chain employs TRBV5-1 and TRBJ2-5, with 8 bases aligning to TRBD2. With 1 base clipped from V and 7 bases from J, the junction kept 9 bases outside the gene matches. The CDR3 extends over 15 amino acids. Germline V gene sequence: CDR1 SGHRS, CDR2 YFSETQ. In DNA, the CDR3 is TGCGCCAGCAGCTTGACGGGAGGGCCAAGGGTGACCCAGTACTTC. Its translation is CASSLTGGPRVTQYF.

The gene calls are TRBV11-3 and TRBJ2-1, with 12 bases aligning to TRBD2. The CDR3 loop spans 20 amino acids. The J segment lost 0 bases and the V segment lost 5 bases, leaving 14 bases of the junction unmatched. Germline values: CDR1 SGHNT, CDR2 YENEEA. CDR3 loop: CASSKRRSLAGGPSYNEQFF. The CDR3 nucleotides are TGTGCCAGCAGCAAAAGACGGTCTCTAGCGGGGGGGCCCTCCTACAATGAGCAGTTCTTC.

The J gene is TRBJ1-2, the V gene TRBV7-2; 8 positions agree with TRBD1. The germline V gene encodes CDR1 SGHTA and CDR2 FQGNSA. This CDR3 contains 16 residues. V gave up 5 bases and J gave up 0 bases; unmatched junction bases: 8. This CDR3 reads CASSQDRVIANYGYTF. CDR3 bases: TGTGCCAGCAGCCAGGACAGGGTAATTGCTAACTATGGCTACACCTTC.

The chain has TRBV12-5 and TRBJ1-4; D gene ambiguous. Germline V gives CDR1 LGHNT, CDR2 FRNRAP. Trimming removed 8 bases from V and 5 bases from J, with 9 bases in between. The CDR3 is 12 residues long. The CDR3 is CASRELNEKLFF. CDR3 bases: TGTGCTAGTCGGGAACTCAATGAAAAACTGTTTTTT.

The chain carries TRBV27 and TRBJ2-3; 8 nucleotides agree with TRBD2. Germline values: CDR1 MNHEY, CDR2 SMNVEV (reference sequence). V shed 5 bases and J 3 bases; nucleotides not matched to a gene: 4. This CDR3 spans 14 amino acids. DNA for the CDR3: TGTGCCAGCAGTCTAGGACTAGCAACAGATACGCAGTATTTT. It codes for CASSLGLATDTQYF.

For this clone: Other DNA sequences in this sample translate to the same CDR3. The gene calls are TRBV7-2 and TRBJ2-2; 11 bases map to TRBD2. Trimming took 1 base from V and 4 from J; bases not matched to a gene: 2. Germline values: CDR1 SGHTA, CDR2 FQGNSA. This CDR3 is built from 16 residues. The CDR3 region has the DNA TGTGCCAGCAGCTTAGTAGCGGGAGGGCGCACCGGGGAGCTGTTTTTT. Residues: CASSLVAGGRTGELFF.

This chain connects TRBV24-1 to TRBJ1-5; possibly TRBD1 for D (5 bases). CDR3 length: 14 amino acids. Trimming shortened V by 2 bases and J by 6 bases, and 10 bases separated the two germline ends. Per the germline V gene, CDR1 is KGHDR and CDR2 is SFDVKD. DNA for the CDR3: TGTGCCACCAGTGATTCGGGCAGGGCTCAGCCCCAGCATTTT. Translating it yields CATSDSGRAQPQHF.

The rearrangement joins TRBV4-2 to TRBJ1-5; tentative D call: TRBD1 (6 bases). Trimming removed 0 bases from V and 0 bases from J, with 15 bases in between. Germline CDR1 and CDR2: LGHNA and YNFKEQ. The CDR3 is 18 residues long. In nucleotides, the CDR3 is TGTGCCAGCAGCCAAGATCCTCAGGGGAAAAATAGCAATCAGCCCCAGCATTTT. Amino acids: CASSQDPQGKNSNQPQHF.

The V gene is TRBV24-1, the J gene TRBJ2-3; 7 nucleotides match TRBD1. This CDR3 is built from 15 residues. J lost 0 bases, V lost 7 bases, and 6 bases had no gene match. The germline V gene has CDR1 KGHDR and CDR2 SFDVKD. The CDR3 coding sequence is TGTGCCACCAGCAGGGGGACCTTAAGCACAGATACGCAGTATTTT. This translates into CATSRGTLSTDTQYF.

This chain connects TRBV27 to TRBJ1-1, with unresolved D. Germline V lookup: CDR1 MNHEY, CDR2 SMNVEV (reference sequence). The length of the CDR3 is 13 residues. Trimming pared 2 bases from V and 1 base from J, leaving 5 bases between. CDR3 sequence (DNA): TGTGCCAGCAGTTTAACACAGAACACTGAAGCTTTCTTT. Its translation: CASSLTQNTEAFF.

The V and J genes are TRBV11-2 and TRBJ2-7, with D perhaps matching TRBD1 (5 bases). This CDR3 is built from 13 residues. V lost 5 bases, J lost 6 bases, and 14 bases lay in between. Germline-derived CDR1 and CDR2 are SGHAT and FQNNGV. DNA of the CDR3: TGTGCCAGCAGCCCTCTATCTAGGGGCGAGCAGTACTTC. This translates into CASSPLSRGEQYF.

The rearrangement uses TRBV10-2 and TRBJ2-3; 10 nucleotides align to TRBD2. Germline V gene sequence: CDR1 WSHSY, CDR2 SAAADI. The CDR3 is 13 residues long. V trimming: 5 bases; J trimming: 15 bases; junction bases outside the gene matches: 11. The CDR3 DNA reads TGCGCCAGCAGTCTAGCGGGAGTCCCCCTCGACTATTTT. Translating it yields CASSLAGVPLDYF.

The J gene is TRBJ1-5, the V gene TRBV19; weak D call: TRBD1 (5 bases). The CDR3 is made up of 17 amino acids. Per germline, CDR1 LNHDA and CDR2 SQIVND (reference sequence). V lost 0 bases and J 7 bases, leaving 19 bases between the germline ends. CDR3 sequence (DNA): TGTGCCAGTAGTATAGATTTGAGACAGACCCATCGCCAGCCCCAGCATTTT. It codes for CASSIDLRQTHRQPQHF. The variable domain in full, completed from reference TRBV19 and TRBJ1-5, reads DGGITQSPKYLFRKEGQNVTLSCEQNLNHDAMYWYRQDPGQGLRLIYYSQIVNDFQKGDIAEGYSVSREKKESFPLTVTSAQKNPTAFYLCASSIDLRQTHRQPQHFGDGTRLSIL.

The V and J genes are TRBV5-4 and TRBJ1-1; 7 bases fit TRBD1. J lost 10 bases, V lost 4 bases, and 13 bases had no gene match. The CDR3 is 14 amino acids. From germline, CDR1 is SGHNT and CDR2 YYREEE (reference sequence). CDR3: CASSPDREIWVAFF. CDR3 DNA: TGTGCCAGCAGCCCTGACAGGGAGATCTGGGTAGCTTTCTTT.

V is TRBV6-5 and J is TRBJ2-3, with 15 bases fitting TRBD2. This CDR3 has 14 residues. V shed 10 bases, J shed 7 bases, and the junction held 6 bases outside the gene matches. CDR1 and CDR2 (germline): MNHEY, SVGAGI. The CDR3 spells CATRTSGRENTQYF. For the CDR3, the DNA is TGTGCCACCAGGACTAGCGGGAGGGAGAATACGCAGTATTTT.

The chain combines TRBV27 with TRBJ2-7, with TRBD2 as a possible D gene (5 bases). The CDR3 is 13 amino acids. Per germline, CDR1 MNHEY and CDR2 SMNVEV (reference sequence). V was shortened by 5 bases and J by 3 bases, with 11 bases between the two germline ends. CDR3 loop: CASSARGSYEQYF. The CDR3, as DNA: TGTGCCAGCAGTGCCCGGGGTAGCTACGAGCAGTACTTC.

The gene calls are TRBV29-1 and TRBJ2-5, with TRBD1 matching 11 bases. The CDR3 sequence is 15 residues long. Germline CDR1 reads SQVTM; CDR2 reads ANQGSEA. The V segment lost 4 bases and the J segment 2 bases; nucleotides outside the gene matches: 6. The CDR3 coding sequence is TGCAGCGTTGGGACAGGGGGCCGAGGGCAAGAGACCCAGTACTTC. This codes for CSVGTGGRGQETQYF.

The genes are TRBV19 and TRBJ2-2; 8 bases are a match to TRBD2. V was clipped by 4 bases and J by 4 bases; unmatched bases: 11. The CDR3 is made up of 17 amino acids. The V gene's germline CDR1 is LNHDA and CDR2 SQIVND (reference sequence). CDR3 residues: CASSKGIWREVTGELFF. For the CDR3, the DNA is TGTGCCAGTAGTAAAGGTATTTGGCGGGAGGTCACCGGGGAGCTGTTTTTT.

V is TRBV12-3 or TRBV12-4 and J is TRBJ1-2; D remains unclear. The CDR3 sequence is 13 residues long. The V gene lost 3 bases and the J gene lost 2 bases, with 7 bases spanning the gap. CDR3 residues: CASSFSQNYGYTF. The CDR3 nucleotides read TGTGCCAGCAGTTTTTCCCAGAACTATGGCTACACCTTC.

The chain uses TRBV7-2 and TRBJ1-5, with D unclear. Germline V gives CDR1 SGHTA, CDR2 FQGNSA. This CDR3 spans 15 amino acids. The V end was cut by 1 base, the J end by 5 bases, with 12 bases between. The CDR3, as DNA: TGTGCCAGCAGCTTAGTTGTTTATGGAGATCAGCCCCAGCATTTT. This translates into CASSLVVYGDQPQHF.

CDR3 nucleotide sequence: TGTGCCAGCAGCCAAGAGTCCACCTACGAGCAGTACTTC. Translation gives CASSQESTYEQYF. This chain joins TRBV3-1 (or the pseudogene TRBV3-2) and TRBJ2-7; D uncertain. Germline V gene lookup returns CDR1 LGHDT and CDR2 YNNKEL (reference sequence). There are 13 residues in the CDR3. V lost 0 bases and J 2 bases, leaving 5 bases between the germline ends.

The rearrangement uses TRBV6-5 and TRBJ2-7; perhaps TRBD1 as D (6 bases). Germline V gives CDR1 MNHEY, CDR2 SVGAGI. The CDR3 is 16 residues long. Trimming pared 4 bases from V and 1 base from J, leaving 17 bases between. The CDR3 DNA reads as TGTGCCAGCAGTTTACTTTCGACCAGGGGATCCTACGAGCAGTACTTC. Protein: CASSLLSTRGSYEQYF.

The V gene is TRBV11-2, the J gene TRBJ2-5; D ambiguous. The V gene's germline CDR1 is SGHAT and CDR2 FQNNGV. The V gene lost 1 base and the J gene lost 9 bases, with 6 bases spanning the gap. The length of the CDR3 is 11 residues. CDR3 region: CASSLGVAQYF. The CDR3 nucleotides are TGTGCCAGCAGCTTAGGAGTAGCCCAGTACTTC.